This TCR beta chain was captured by sequencing in a study of cytomegalovirus exposure and HLA in healthy donors. Regarding the study as a whole: Cytomegalovirus-associated status was assigned to more than 150 TCR beta chains. Indistinguishable V segments such as TRBV6-2 and TRBV6-3 were excluded. The productive fraction for most TCR beta V segments was about 87% or about 30% in an earlier analysis.

The CDR3 loop spans 12 amino acids. Germline-derived CDR1 and CDR2 are SGHNT and YYREEE (reference sequence). V was pared by 1 base and J by 4 bases, with 5 bases between. In regard to this clone: What it binds is unknown.

The PCR had 60 Vbeta and 13 Jbeta primers. Using immunoSEQ multiplex PCR, the repertoire was profiled, and TCRdb retains in-frame clones only, with some absent. The profile covers 120,000 or so clones, with roughly 82% appearing a single time and about 5.8% taken by the ten largest. This sequence originates from a young man in good health and CMV-seropositive. Specimen: PBMCs. V is TRBV5-4 and J is TRBJ1-2, with D hard to call. The CDR3 coding sequence is TGTGCCAGCAGCTTGAACAGCTATGGCTACACCTTC. Amino acid sequence: CASSLNSYGYTF.